This T cell receptor beta chain stems from a study of T cells in Graves' hyperthyroidism and ophthalmopathy. Study-wide findings and caveats: From stable hyperthyroidism, ophthalmopathy was set apart by a 13 V-J model.

Regions amplified from RNA transcripts were the TCR beta CDR3 regions. The HTBI primer set drove a first-round RT-PCR of the TCR CDR3. TCRdb used MiXCR to reprocess the multiplex PCR reads, holding one entry per CDR3 protein. The sample shows approximately 420,000 distinct CDR3 sequences, approximately 14% of them seen only once. PBMCs were obtained from 10 ml fresh peripheral blood. V shed 4 bases and J 4 bases; nucleotides not matched to a gene: 9. The CDR3 sequence is 16 residues long. Germline values: CDR1 SGHRS, CDR2 YFSETQ. This clonotype showed up many times. Its antigen is currently unknown. Sequenced: blood. The J gene is TRBJ2-1, the V gene TRBV5-1, with TRBD1 matching 9 bases. The TCR comes from a woman younger than 35 with Graves' hyperthyroidism. Written as DNA, the CDR3 is TGCGCCAGCAGCAGGTACCGGGACAGGGCGTACAATGAGCAGTTCTTC. It is translated as CASSRYRDRAYNEQFF.